The 2 T cell receptor beta chains below come from one sample, sequenced in a study of T cell responses to AZD1222 COVID-19 vaccine (dated by TCRdb to 2020 to 2022). The sample's time point label, decoded: baseline before first vaccination. Libraries were prepared through the immunoSEQ multiplex PCR assay. TCRdb limited this immuneACCESS table to in-frame rearrangements with V and J called. A share of clones is missing; checked studies link under half to unresolved V genes, and the rest is unexplained. The sample table shows just under 95,000 clones, and roughly 91% are seen once. 20% to 25% of the sample rests with the top ten. The sample in question was peripheral blood, obtained on day 0 of AZD1222 vaccination. Receptor source: an adult in good health.

The rearrangement joins TRBV5-1 to TRBJ2-7, with 9 positions matching TRBD2. The trim removed 4 bases at V and 2 bases at J, leaving 10 bases unmatched. Germline V CDR1 and CDR2: SGHRS, YFSETQ. The CDR3 is 16 residues long. DNA of the CDR3: TGCGCCAGCAGCCCGGGAGGTAGCGGGGGCGCCTACGAGCAGTACTTC. Residues: CASSPGGSGGAYEQYF.

The chain has TRBV6-5 and TRBJ1-1; D might be TRBD1 (5 bases). Germline V gene lookup returns CDR1 MNHEY and CDR2 SVGAGI. V was cut by 5 bases and J by 0 bases, with 13 bases left in between. The CDR3 has 15 residues. DNA for the CDR3: TGTGCCAGCAGTAACAGGCTTACCATGAACACTGAAGCTTTCTTT. The encoded protein is CASSNRLTMNTEAFF.